The 18 T cell receptor beta chains listed next were all sequenced from one sample in a study of Graves' ophthalmopathy and Graves' hyperthyroidism. CDR3 regions of TCR beta were amplified from RNA transcripts. HTBI primers were employed in first-round RT-PCR, then a second-round multiplex PCR followed. Using its own MiXCR run on the multiplex PCR reads, TCRdb lists one record per CDR3 protein. The data hold some 400,000 distinct CDR3 sequences, with approximately 20% observed a single time. Source material: peripheral blood. These receptors were taken from a woman between 18 and 29 years old with Graves' ophthalmopathy.

This clonotype was observed at least ten times. The rearrangement links TRBV6-1 to TRBJ2-7; 8 bases map to TRBD2. Germline loops: CDR1 MNHNS, CDR2 SASEGT. This CDR3 comprises 15 residues. V trimming: 6 bases; J trimming: 6 bases; junction bases outside the gene matches: 13. CDR3 DNA: TGTGCCAGCAGGATACTAGCGGTCCAGATTGGCGAGCAGTACTTC. Translating gives CASRILAVQIGEQYF.

This clonotype was counted many times. V gene TRBV7-9 combines with J gene TRBJ2-7, with 10 bases fitting TRBD2. The CDR3 runs to 15 residues. After removal of 5 bases from V and 6 bases from J, the junction contained 10 bases not matched to a gene. CDR1 and CDR2 (germline): SEHNR, FQNEAQ (reference sequence). The CDR3 reads CASSLTGLASLEQYF. The CDR3 DNA reads as TGTGCCAGCAGCCTCACGGGACTAGCGAGTCTCGAGCAGTACTTC.

In its sample, this clonotype was seen many times. V usage is TRBV20-1 and J usage is TRBJ2-7; 10 nucleotides line up with TRBD2. Germline CDR1 and CDR2: DFQATT and SNEGSKA (reference sequence). This CDR3 has 14 residues. V lost 2 bases to trimming and J lost 4 bases; unmatched junction nucleotides: 5. The CDR3 spells CSARKRGGWYEQYF. As DNA, the CDR3 is TGCAGTGCTAGAAAGCGGGGGGGCTGGTACGAGCAGTACTTC.

This clonotype has more than one count but fewer than ten. The chain couples TRBV6-5 to TRBJ2-7; D perhaps matches TRBD1 (6 bases). Trimming took off 2 bases at V and 3 bases at J, with 11 bases between the two ends. The CDR3 totals 14 residues. CDR1 is MNHEY, CDR2 SVGAGI, per germline. This CDR3 reads CASSYAAGDYEQYF. The CDR3 DNA reads as TGTGCCAGCAGTTACGCGGCAGGGGACTACGAGCAGTACTTC.

This clonotype was picked up many times. The gene calls are TRBV13 and TRBJ2-4; TRBD2 matches 15 bases. Germline lookup yields CDR1 PRHDT and CDR2 FYEKMQ (reference sequence). This CDR3 spans 18 amino acids. With V trimmed by 6 bases and J by 3 bases, 9 bases remained unmatched. The CDR3 reads CASSPGLAGGRSKNIQYF. CDR3 coding DNA: TGTGCCAGCAGTCCGGGACTAGCGGGAGGCCGGAGCAAAAACATTCAGTACTTC.

The table lists this clonotype with many counts. The CDR3 protein is CASSPEGVGTEAFF. As DNA, the CDR3 is TGTGCCAGCAGCCCGGAGGGGGTTGGAACTGAAGCTTTCTTT. The V call is TRBV7-3, the J call TRBJ1-1; tentative D call: TRBD1 (6 bases). This CDR3 contains 14 residues. Germline V gene lookup returns CDR1 SGHTA and CDR2 FQGTGA. V was shortened by 5 bases and J by 5 bases, with 15 bases between the two germline ends.

This clonotype was counted ten times or more. V and J are TRBV6-2 or TRBV6-3 and TRBJ2-7, with 9 bases aligning to TRBD1. V lost 6 bases to trimming and J lost 5 bases; unmatched junction nucleotides: 14. The CDR3 has 16 amino acids. Germline loops: CDR1 MNHEY, CDR2 SVGEGT. The CDR3 sequence is CASSYQTGTGQHEQYF. CDR3 bases: TGTGCCAGCAGCTACCAGACCGGGACAGGGCAACACGAGCAGTACTTC.

The table lists this clonotype with many counts. The chain combines TRBV28 with TRBJ2-7; maybe TRBD2 (5 bases). The CDR3 has 16 residues. The ends were cut back, 4 bases at V and 0 bases at J, with 16 bases in the middle. The germline CDR1 and CDR2 sequences are MDHEN and SYDVKM. CDR3 residues: CASSSLSKGSSYEQYF. CDR3 sequence (DNA): TGTGCCAGCAGTTCCCTCTCGAAAGGGAGCTCCTACGAGCAGTACTTC.

This clonotype was recorded many times. V usage is TRBV6-5 and J usage is TRBJ2-7; D call uncertain. The CDR3 runs 15 residues. Trimming shortened V by 0 bases and J by 0 bases, and 9 bases separated the two germline ends. Germline-derived CDR1 and CDR2 are MNHEY and SVGAGI. CDR3 loop: CASSYSTSSSYEQYF. The DNA of the CDR3 is TGTGCCAGCAGTTACTCGACAAGTTCCTCCTACGAGCAGTACTTC.

The chain uses TRBV7-2 and TRBJ1-2; TRBD1 aligns across 10 bases. CDR1 and CDR2 from the germline V gene are SGHTA and FQGNSA. The CDR3 is 14 residues long. V dropped 4 bases and J dropped 5; count of bases not matched to a gene: 4. The CDR3 DNA follows: TGTGCCAGCAGCTCGGACAGGGGGGGTTATGGCTACACCTTC. It translates to CASSSDRGGYGYTF.

This clonotype came up many times. CDR3 sequence (DNA): TGTGCCACCCTTTTCACGGAGGGATCGGGTTCCTACGAGCAGTACTTC. As protein: CATLFTEGSGSYEQYF. The gene calls are TRBV2 and TRBJ2-7; D perhaps matches TRBD2 (6 bases). V shed 10 bases and J shed 1 base, with 23 bases lying between them. Germline CDR1 is SNHLY and CDR2 is FYNNEI. This CDR3 spans 16 amino acids.

This clonotype was seen repeatedly, ten times or more. This chain links TRBV29-1 with TRBJ1-1; 11 bases line up with TRBD1. V lost 6 bases to trimming and J lost 4 bases; unmatched junction nucleotides: 1. CDR1 SQVTM and CDR2 ANQGSEA come from the germline V gene. The CDR3 has 12 residues. The DNA of the CDR3 is TGCAGCGTCGGGACAGGGGGCACTGAAGCTTTCTTT. Its translation is CSVGTGGTEAFF.

This clonotype showed up many times. The chain carries TRBV28 and TRBJ2-7; D possibly uses TRBD1 or TRBD2 (6 bases each). CDR1 and CDR2 (germline): MDHEN, SYDVKM. Trimming pared 6 bases from V and 8 bases from J, leaving 29 bases between. This CDR3 comprises 17 residues. The CDR3: CASRLQGLLVSPTKQYF. In DNA form, the CDR3 reads TGTGCCAGCAGACTACAGGGACTCCTCGTTTCTCCTACGAAGCAGTACTTC.

This clonotype has a count of ten or more. The CDR3 DNA reads TGTGCCAGTAGTAGACAGGGGGCGCGCGGTTCCTACGAGCAGTACTTC. This gives the protein CASSRQGARGSYEQYF. V gene TRBV19 combines with J gene TRBJ2-7, with TRBD1 identical over 10 bases. Unmatched junction bases numbered 7, after V lost 4 bases and J lost 1 base. The CDR3 covers 16 residues. Germline V gives CDR1 LNHDA, CDR2 SQIVND (reference sequence).

There are many counts of this clonotype. This chain links TRBV29-1 with TRBJ2-2, with 7 bases identical to TRBD1. The CDR3 sequence is 14 residues long. Germline V gene sequence: CDR1 SQVTM, CDR2 ANQGSEA. Losses at the gene ends were 7 bases for V and 6 bases for J; bases not matched to a gene: 11. CDR3 region: CSALGTGVAGELFF. The CDR3 DNA reads as TGCAGCGCCCTAGGAACAGGGGTCGCCGGGGAGCTGTTTTTT.

Concerning this clonotype itself: One end of the junction fails to match germline, which may point to a read error. The chain joins TRBV27 to TRBJ2-5, with D possibly being TRBD1 (6 bases). The CDR3 runs 16 residues. Germline values: CDR1 MNHEY, CDR2 SMNVEV (reference sequence). CDR3 nucleotide sequence: TGTGCCAGCAGTTCCACCACAGGGACCCCGCAAGTGACCCAGTACTTC. It codes for CASSSTTGTPQVTQYF.

This clonotype was found many times. The chain is built from TRBV10-2 and TRBJ2-7, with 7 bases lining up with TRBD1. The CDR3 consists of 15 residues. From germline, CDR1 is WSHSY and CDR2 SAAADI. Trimming at V came to 0 bases and at J to 2 bases, leaving 4 bases not matched to a gene. CDR3 region: CASSESGQAPYEQYF. The CDR3 nucleotides are TGCGCCAGCAGTGAGTCCGGACAGGCGCCCTACGAGCAGTACTTC.

This clonotype was seen at least ten times. V gene TRBV2 combines with J gene TRBJ1-6; D ambiguous. Trimming shortened V by 7 bases and J by 0 bases, and 10 bases separated the two germline ends. The CDR3 extends over 15 amino acids. Germline loops: CDR1 SNHLY, CDR2 FYNNEI. CDR3 residues: CASKPASSYNSPLHF. The CDR3 DNA follows: TGTGCCAGCAAACCCGCTAGCTCCTATAATTCACCCCTCCACTTT.